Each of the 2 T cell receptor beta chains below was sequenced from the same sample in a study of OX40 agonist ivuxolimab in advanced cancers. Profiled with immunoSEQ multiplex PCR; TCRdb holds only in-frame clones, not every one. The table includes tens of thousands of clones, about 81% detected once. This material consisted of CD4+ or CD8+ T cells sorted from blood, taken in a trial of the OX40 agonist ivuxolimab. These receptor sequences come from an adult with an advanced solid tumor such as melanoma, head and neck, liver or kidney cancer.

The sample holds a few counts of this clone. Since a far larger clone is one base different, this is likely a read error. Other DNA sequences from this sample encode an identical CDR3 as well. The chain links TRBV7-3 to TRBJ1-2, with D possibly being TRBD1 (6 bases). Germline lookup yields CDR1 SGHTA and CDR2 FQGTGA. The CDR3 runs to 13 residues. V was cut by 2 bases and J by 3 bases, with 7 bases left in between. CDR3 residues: CASSLGGDYGYTF. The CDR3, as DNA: TGTGCCAGCAGCTTAGGGGGCGACTATGGCTACACCTTC.

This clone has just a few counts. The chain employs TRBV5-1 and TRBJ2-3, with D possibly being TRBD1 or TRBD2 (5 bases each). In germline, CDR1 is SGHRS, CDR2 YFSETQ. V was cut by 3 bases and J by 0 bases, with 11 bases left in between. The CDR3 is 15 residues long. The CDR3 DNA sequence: TGCGCCAGCAGCTGGGACCGCGGGAGCACAGATACGCAGTATTTT. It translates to CASSWDRGSTDTQYF.